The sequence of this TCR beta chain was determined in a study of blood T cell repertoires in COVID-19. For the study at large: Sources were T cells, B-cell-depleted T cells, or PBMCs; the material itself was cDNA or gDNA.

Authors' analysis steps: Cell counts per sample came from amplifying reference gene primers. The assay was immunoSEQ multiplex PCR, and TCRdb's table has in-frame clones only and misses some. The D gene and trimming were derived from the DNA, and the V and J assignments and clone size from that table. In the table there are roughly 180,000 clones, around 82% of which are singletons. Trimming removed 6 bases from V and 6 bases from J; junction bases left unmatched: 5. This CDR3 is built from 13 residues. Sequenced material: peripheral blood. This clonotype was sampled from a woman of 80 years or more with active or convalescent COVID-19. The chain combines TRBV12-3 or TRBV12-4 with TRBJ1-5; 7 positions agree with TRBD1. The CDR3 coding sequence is TGTGCCAGCAGCCCCAACAGGGGTCAGCCCCAGCATTTT. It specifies CASSPNRGQPQHF.